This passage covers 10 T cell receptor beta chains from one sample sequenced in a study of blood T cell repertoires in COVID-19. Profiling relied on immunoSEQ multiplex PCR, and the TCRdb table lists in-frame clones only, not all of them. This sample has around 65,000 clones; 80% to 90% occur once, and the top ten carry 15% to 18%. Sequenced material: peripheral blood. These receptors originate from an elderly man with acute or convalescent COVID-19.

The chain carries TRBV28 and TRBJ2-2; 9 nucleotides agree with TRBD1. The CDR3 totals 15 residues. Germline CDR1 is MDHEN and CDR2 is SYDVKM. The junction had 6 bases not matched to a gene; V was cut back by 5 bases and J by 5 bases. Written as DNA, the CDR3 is TGTGCCAGCAGTCCCCTCGGACAGGGGACCGGGGAGCTGTTTTTT. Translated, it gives CASSPLGQGTGELFF.

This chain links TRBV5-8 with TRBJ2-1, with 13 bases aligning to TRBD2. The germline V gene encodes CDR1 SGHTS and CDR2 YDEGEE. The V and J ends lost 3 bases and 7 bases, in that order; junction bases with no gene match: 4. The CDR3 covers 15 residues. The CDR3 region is CASSSGLAGRNEQFF. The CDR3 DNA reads TGTGCCAGCAGCTCGGGACTAGCGGGGAGAAATGAGCAGTTCTTC.

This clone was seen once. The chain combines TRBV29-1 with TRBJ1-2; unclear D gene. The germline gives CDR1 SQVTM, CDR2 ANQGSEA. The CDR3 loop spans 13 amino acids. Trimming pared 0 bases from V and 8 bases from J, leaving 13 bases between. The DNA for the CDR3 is TGCAGCGTTGAAGAGGGGAGGGTGAGAGGCTACACCTTC. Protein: CSVEEGRVRGYTF.

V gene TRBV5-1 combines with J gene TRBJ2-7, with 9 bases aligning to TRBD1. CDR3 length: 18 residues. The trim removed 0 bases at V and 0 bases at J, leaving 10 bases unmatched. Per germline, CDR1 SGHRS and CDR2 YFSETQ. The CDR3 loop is CASSLVTGGMVLSYEQYF. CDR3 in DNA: TGCGCCAGCAGCTTGGTGACAGGGGGGATGGTTCTCTCCTACGAGCAGTACTTC. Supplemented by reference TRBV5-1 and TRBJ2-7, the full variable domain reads KAGVTQTPRYLIKTRGQQVTLSCSPISGHRSVSWYQQTPGQGLQFLFEYFSETQRNKGNFPGRFSGRQFSNSRSEMNVSTLELGDSALYLCASSLVTGGMVLSYEQYFGPGTRLTVT.

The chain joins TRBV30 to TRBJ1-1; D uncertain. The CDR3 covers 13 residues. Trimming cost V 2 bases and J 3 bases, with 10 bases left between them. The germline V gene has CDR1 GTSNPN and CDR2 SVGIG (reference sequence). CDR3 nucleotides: TGTGCCTGGAGTACTGACACCCACACTGAAGCTTTCTTT. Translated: CAWSTDTHTEAFF.

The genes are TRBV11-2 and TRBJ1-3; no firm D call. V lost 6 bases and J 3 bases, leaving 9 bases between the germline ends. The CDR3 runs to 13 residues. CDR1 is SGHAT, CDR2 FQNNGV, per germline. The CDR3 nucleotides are TGTGCCAGCAGTTTCAGGTTTGGAAACACCATATATTTT. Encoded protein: CASSFRFGNTIYF.

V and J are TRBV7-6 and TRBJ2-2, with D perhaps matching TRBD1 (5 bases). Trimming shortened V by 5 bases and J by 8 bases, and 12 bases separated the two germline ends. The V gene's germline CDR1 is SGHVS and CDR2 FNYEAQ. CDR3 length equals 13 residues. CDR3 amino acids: CASSKSRAGELFF. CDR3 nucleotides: TGTGCCAGCAGCAAGAGCAGGGCGGGGGAGCTGTTTTTT.

The CDR3 nucleotides are TGTGCCAGCACCCCTGACTTTGCCAGCTCCTACAATGAGCAGTTCTTC. This sequence encodes CASTPDFASSYNEQFF. The V and J genes are TRBV2 and TRBJ2-1; D gene ambiguous. Germline CDR1 and CDR2: SNHLY and FYNNEI. The CDR3 contains 16 residues. Trimming cost V 7 bases and J 0 bases, with 16 bases left between them.

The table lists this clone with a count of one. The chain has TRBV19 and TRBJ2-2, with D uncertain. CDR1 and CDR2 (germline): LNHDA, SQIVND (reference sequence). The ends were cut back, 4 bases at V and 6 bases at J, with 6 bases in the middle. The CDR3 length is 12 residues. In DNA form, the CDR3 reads TGTGCCAGTAGTAGACTTGCCGGGGAGCTGTTTTTT. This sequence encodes CASSRLAGELFF.

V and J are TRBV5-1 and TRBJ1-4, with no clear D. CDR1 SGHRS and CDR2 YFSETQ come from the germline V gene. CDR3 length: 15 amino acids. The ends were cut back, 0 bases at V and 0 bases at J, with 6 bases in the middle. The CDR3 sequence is CASSLDRTTNEKLFF. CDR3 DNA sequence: TGCGCCAGCAGCTTGGACAGAACAACTAATGAAAAACTGTTTTTT.